This passage covers 26 T cell receptor beta chains from one sample sequenced in a study of blood T cell repertoires in COVID-19. Libraries were prepared by immunoSEQ multiplex PCR; TCRdb keeps only in-frame clonotypes and omits some of them. This table has more than 150,000 clones, around 87% appearing once. Sequenced input: peripheral blood. The receptors shown here come from a man aged 18 to 35 with acute or convalescent COVID-19.

The rearrangement links TRBV19 to TRBJ1-5; D might be TRBD1 (5 bases). Germline V gene data show CDR1 as LNHDA and CDR2 as SQIVND (reference sequence). The CDR3 is made up of 13 amino acids. In DNA, the CDR3 is TGTGCTACGGCCAGGGTTGGCAATCAGCCCCAGCATTTT. Its translation is CATARVGNQPQHF.

This chain links TRBV23-1 with TRBJ1-1, with 7 positions matching TRBD1. TRBV23-1 falls under the ORF class, with uncertain function. V shed 6 bases, J shed 8 bases, and the junction held 9 bases outside the gene matches. The CDR3 totals 13 residues. The DNA of the CDR3 is TGCGCCAGCAGCTACCGGGACAGAGGAGAAGCTTTCTTT. As protein: CASSYRDRGEAFF.

This clone was observed once. The V and J genes are TRBV24-1 and TRBJ2-5; a weak D match, TRBD2 (6 bases). From germline, CDR1 is KGHDR and CDR2 SFDVKD. There are 13 residues in the CDR3. V dropped 9 bases and J dropped 4 bases, with 14 bases sitting between them. CDR3 nucleotides: TGTGCCACCGGCGGAGGGGCCGTAGAGACCCAGTACTTC. Translated: CATGGGAVETQYF.

The V gene is TRBV7-9, the J gene TRBJ1-3, with D uncertain. The CDR3 consists of 15 residues. The ends were cut back, 7 bases at V and 0 bases at J, with 13 bases in the middle. CDR1 and CDR2 from the germline V gene are SEHNR and FQNEAQ (reference sequence). CDR3 nucleotide sequence: TGTGCCAGCACCCCCGGTTCGGGCTCTGGAAACACCATATATTTT. It codes for CASTPGSGSGNTIYF.

The rearrangement links TRBV3-1 (or the pseudogene TRBV3-2) to TRBJ2-1; the D gene is possibly TRBD2 (5 bases). In germline, CDR1 is LGHDT, CDR2 YNNKEL (reference sequence). This CDR3 has 15 amino acids. V was shortened by 1 base and J by 7 bases, with 14 bases between the two germline ends. CDR3 residues: CASSQVNHPGNEQFF. In DNA form, the CDR3 reads TGTGCCAGCAGCCAAGTGAACCACCCGGGGAATGAGCAGTTCTTC.

This sequence joins TRBV4-1 and TRBJ1-3; D is unclear. The germline gives CDR1 MGHRA, CDR2 YSYEKL. Between the trimmed V and J ends, which lost 0 bases and 0 bases, there was a span of 9 bases. CDR3 size: 16 residues. CDR3 sequence: CASSQDWLISGNTIYF. CDR3 nucleotide sequence: TGCGCCAGCAGCCAAGATTGGCTGATCTCTGGAAACACCATATATTTT.

The rearrangement links TRBV6-5 to TRBJ1-4; 8 bases agree with TRBD1. V lost 2 bases and J lost 3; bases outside the gene matches: 2. This CDR3 is built from 15 residues. Germline assignment: CDR1 MNHEY and CDR2 SVGAGI. CDR3 coding DNA: TGTGCCAGCAGTTACGCACAGGGGGCTAATGAAAAACTGTTTTTT. This translates into CASSYAQGANEKLFF.

This clone occurred once. The chain joins TRBV19 to TRBJ1-1; D is undetermined. Trimming took 0 bases from V and 3 from J, leaving 11 bases between them. Germline loops: CDR1 LNHDA, CDR2 SQIVND (reference sequence). The CDR3 length is 15 residues. The DNA for the CDR3 is TGTGCCAGTAGTATAGATGGAGGGTTGGACACTGAAGCTTTCTTT. Its protein is CASSIDGGLDTEAFF.

The gene calls are TRBV2 and TRBJ2-3; 9 bases map to TRBD1. Germline values: CDR1 SNHLY, CDR2 FYNNEI. This CDR3 is 15 amino acids long. The ends lost 2 bases at V and 3 bases at J; junction bases unmatched: 3. The CDR3 DNA is TGTGCCAGCAGTGAATGGACAGGGGTAACAGATACGCAGTATTTT. It yields the protein CASSEWTGVTDTQYF.

The chain recombines TRBV5-8 with TRBJ2-7; D is unresolved. There are 14 residues in the CDR3. V was pared by 5 bases and J by 0 bases, with 12 bases between. Germline-derived CDR1 and CDR2 are SGHTS and YDEGEE. The CDR3 sequence is CASRGRKSSYEQYV. Written as DNA, the CDR3 is TGTGCCAGCAGAGGCAGGAAAAGCTCCTACGAGCAGTACGTC.

The chain has TRBV9 and TRBJ2-7; weak D call: TRBD2 (5 bases). The CDR3 extends over 13 amino acids. CDR1 and CDR2 (germline): SGDLS, YYNGEE. The ends were cut back, 4 bases at V and 0 bases at J, with 8 bases in the middle. CDR3 in amino acids: CASSPDYSYEQYF. CDR3 sequence (DNA): TGTGCCAGCAGCCCAGACTACTCCTACGAGCAGTACTTC.

This chain uses TRBV12-5 with TRBJ2-7; D is ambiguous. Germline CDR1 is LGHNT and CDR2 is FRNRAP. This CDR3 region has 12 residues. Trimming took off 0 bases at V and 5 bases at J, with 5 bases between the two ends. CDR3 amino acids: CASGLVEDEQYF. Here the CDR3 DNA reads TGTGCTAGTGGTTTGGTAGAGGACGAGCAGTACTTC.

CDR3 bases: TGTGCCAGCAGCTCAGGACAGGTCCCCTACAATGAGCAGTTCTTC. Protein sequence: CASSSGQVPYNEQFF. The chain links TRBV11-3 to TRBJ2-1, with TRBD1 matching over 7 bases. The CDR3 covers 15 residues. V lost 4 bases and J lost 2; bases outside the gene matches: 5. Germline loops: CDR1 SGHNT, CDR2 YENEEA.

This chain links TRBV28 with TRBJ2-3, with D perhaps TRBD1 (5 bases). This CDR3 region has 17 residues. Trimming left V 5 bases short and J 2 bases short, with 20 bases between. In germline, CDR1 is MDHEN, CDR2 SYDVKM. The CDR3, as DNA: TGTGCCAGCAGTCTCGCGCGTGGCAGGGCAATCACAGATACGCAGTATTTT. Encoded protein: CASSLARGRAITDTQYF.

The chain employs TRBV19 and TRBJ1-5, with 10 bases aligning to TRBD1. The CDR3 contains 16 residues. Germline trimming cut 2 bases from V and 5 bases from J; bases unmatched to any gene: 6. CDR1 and CDR2 (germline): LNHDA, SQIVND (reference sequence). CDR3 residues: CASSIPPGQGDQPQHF. CDR3 DNA sequence: TGTGCCAGTAGTATACCCCCCGGACAGGGGGATCAGCCCCAGCATTTT. Complete variable domain (other parts from reference TRBV19 and TRBJ1-5): DGGITQSPKYLFRKEGQNVTLSCEQNLNHDAMYWYRQDPGQGLRLIYYSQIVNDFQKGDIAEGYSVSREKKESFPLTVTSAQKNPTAFYLCASSIPPGQGDQPQHFGDGTRLSIL.

The V gene is TRBV4-2, the J gene TRBJ1-3; possibly TRBD1 for D (6 bases). Germline V gene data show CDR1 as LGHNA and CDR2 as YNFKEQ. The CDR3 is 13 residues long. V lost 5 bases to trimming and J lost 8 bases, with 13 bases between them. The CDR3 DNA follows: TGTGCCAGCAGCTCCGGGGGGCGGGACACCATATATTTT. It codes for CASSSGGRDTIYF.

The chain has TRBV19 and TRBJ2-1; 7 positions agree with TRBD1. CDR3 length equals 16 residues. Germline CDR1 and CDR2: LNHDA and SQIVND (reference sequence). With 7 bases clipped from V and 4 bases from J, the junction kept 13 bases outside the gene matches. The CDR3 sequence is CASTVTGTAIYNEQFF. As DNA, the CDR3 is TGTGCCAGTACTGTCACCGGGACAGCTATATACAATGAGCAGTTCTTC.

CDR3 protein: CAISETGYNQPQHF. CDR3 DNA: TGTGCCATCAGTGAGACAGGCTACAATCAGCCCCAGCATTTT. The chain employs TRBV10-3 and TRBJ1-5, with D possibly being TRBD1 (5 bases). Germline assignment: CDR1 ENHRY and CDR2 SYGVKD. Trimming removed 2 bases at V and 3 bases at J, with 8 bases between. The length of the CDR3 is 14 residues.

This chain connects TRBV6-5 to TRBJ2-2; 8 positions match TRBD1. Looked up from germline, CDR1 is MNHEY and CDR2 is SVGAGI. The CDR3 runs 15 residues. After removal of 6 bases from V and 2 bases from J, the junction contained 5 bases not matched to a gene. The CDR3 region is CASSWTGINTGELFF. DNA of the CDR3: TGTGCCAGCAGCTGGACAGGGATTAACACCGGGGAGCTGTTTTTT.

The DNA of the CDR3 is TGTGCTAGTGGTATGAGAATCGGGGAGTCAAGCAATCAGCCCCAGCATTTT. Its protein product is CASGMRIGESSNQPQHF. This chain links TRBV12-5 with TRBJ1-5; no reliable D call. In germline, CDR1 is LGHNT, CDR2 FRNRAP. This CDR3 is built from 17 residues. V shed 5 bases and J shed 1 base, with 18 bases lying between them.

The genes are TRBV5-1 and TRBJ2-3, with D tentatively TRBD2 (6 bases). CDR3 size: 13 residues. Trimming took 5 bases from V and 4 from J, leaving 11 bases between them. The germline V gene has CDR1 SGHRS and CDR2 YFSETQ. The CDR3 nucleotides are TGCGCCAGCAGGGGGGGAATCGCAGATACGCAGTATTTT. Translating it yields CASRGGIADTQYF.

The chain links TRBV3-1 (or the pseudogene TRBV3-2) to TRBJ1-4; 9 positions match TRBD1. This CDR3 spans 16 amino acids. Germline CDR1 is LGHDT and CDR2 is YNNKEL (reference sequence). With V trimmed by 5 bases and J by 3 bases, 7 bases remained unmatched. The CDR3 sequence is CASSSWDRDPNEKLFF. CDR3 DNA: TGTGCCAGCAGCTCGTGGGACAGGGATCCTAATGAAAAACTGTTTTTT.

V usage is TRBV19 and J usage is TRBJ2-3; D may be TRBD1 (6 bases). CDR1 is LNHDA and CDR2 is SQIVND in the germline V gene (reference sequence). This CDR3 is 15 amino acids long. V gave up 5 bases and J gave up 1 base, with 13 bases separating them. CDR3 in amino acids: CASSVGAGGTDTQYF. CDR3 coding DNA: TGTGCCAGTAGTGTCGGGGCAGGGGGCACAGATACGCAGTATTTT.

V gene TRBV5-4 combines with J gene TRBJ1-2; possibly TRBD1 for D (6 bases). This CDR3 has 13 amino acids. The V gene lost 0 bases and the J gene lost 8 bases, with 11 bases spanning the gap. Germline V CDR1 and CDR2: SGHNT, YYREEE (reference sequence). CDR3 bases: TGTGCCAGCAGCTTGGACAGGGTTGAAGGCTACACCTTC. Translating it yields CASSLDRVEGYTF.

The genes are TRBV5-1 and TRBJ2-1; the D gene is possibly TRBD2 (5 bases). Germline loops: CDR1 SGHRS, CDR2 YFSETQ. CDR3 size: 14 residues. The V end lost 0 bases, the J end lost 7 bases, and 11 bases lay between the germline ends. The DNA for the CDR3 is TGCGCCAGCAGCTTGGATGCGGGTTGGAATGAGCAGTTCTTC. It is translated as CASSLDAGWNEQFF.

This chain links TRBV6-1 with TRBJ1-2; 12 nucleotides agree with TRBD1. Germline V gene sequence: CDR1 MNHNS, CDR2 SASEGT. V dropped 2 bases and J dropped 7; count of bases not matched to a gene: 5. The CDR3 is 15 amino acids. The CDR3 bases are TGTGCCAGCAGTGAAAGGGACAGGGGGCCCTCTGGCTACACCTTC. Translation: CASSERDRGPSGYTF.